Reported below is one T cell receptor (beta chain). This entry comes from a study of neurological immune-mediated disorders. TCRdb reanalysed the 5' RACE reads using MiXCR and keeps one entry per CDR3 protein. The data hold 40,000 to 45,000 distinct CDR3 sequences, with around 6% observed a single time. CDR3 size: 11 residues. Trimming stripped 6 bases from V and 0 bases from J, with 6 bases between. The germline CDR1 and CDR2 sequences are SQVTM and ANQGSEA. Sequenced: CD4+ T cells from blood. V is TRBV29-1 and J is TRBJ2-7; weak D call: TRBD2 (6 bases). The sequence came from a woman aged 40 to 50 in good health. The CDR3 DNA is TGCAGCGTACTAGCCTCCTACGAGCAGTACTTC. Its protein is CSVLASYEQYF.